The present TCR beta chain was sequenced within a study of identical twins. TCRdb re-called the 5' RACE reads through MiXCR, storing one row per CDR3 protein. Altogether roughly 250,000 distinct CDR3 sequences are present, about 14% being singletons, with the ten largest covering approximately 8.2%. Germline V gene data show CDR1 as SGHNT and CDR2 as YENEEA. The CDR3 covers 15 residues. Trimming removed 1 base from V and 0 bases from J, with 8 bases in between. This clonotype has a handful of counts. Its specificity is unknown. Study observations and caveats: Alpha sequences out of frame and shared by twins had excess low generation probability. Cord blood's abundant beta clonotypes had fewer insertions, unlike memory repertoires. Instead of following the same donors, the conclusions were based on cross-sectional statistical analysis.

This TCR was recovered from a woman aged 18-30 years in good health. Sequencing was carried out using memory (CD45RO+) T cells sorted from blood. V gene TRBV11-3 combines with J gene TRBJ2-3; D gene ambiguous. This chain's CDR3 is CASSLGGVSTDTQYF. The CDR3 DNA follows: TGTGCCAGCAGCTTAGGAGGCGTTAGCACAGATACGCAGTATTTT.